The 15 T cell receptor beta chains in this list originate from one sample, sequenced in a study of T-cell memory formation after mild COVID-19. Using its own MiXCR run on the 5' RACE reads, TCRdb lists one record per CDR3 protein. The sample shows under 200,000 distinct CDR3 sequences, about an eighth of them seen only once. Sequencing was carried out using PBMCs or a T cell subset sorted from them (not recorded which). The receptors shown here come from a man aged 18 to 35 who had mild COVID-19 (a few samples of this study predate the infection). Cell type and time point are not known.

The chain uses TRBV27 and TRBJ2-7; 8 nucleotides line up with TRBD2. Trimming cost V 2 bases and J 4 bases; bases outside gene matches: 7. CDR3 length: 15 residues. Germline V gives CDR1 MNHEY, CDR2 SMNVEV (reference sequence). CDR3 region: CASSLRGGLGYEQYF. DNA of the CDR3: TGTGCCAGCAGTTTACGGGGGGGTTTGGGGTACGAGCAGTACTTC.

A few counts support this clonotype. Sequence at one end of the junction differs from germline and may be a read error. The V and J genes are TRBV12-3 or TRBV12-4 and TRBJ2-5, with D uncertain. The CDR3 consists of 13 residues. Here the CDR3 DNA reads TGTGCTAGCAAAATGATAGGGATAGAGACCCAGTACTTC. This codes for CASKMIGIETQYF.

V usage is TRBV18 and J usage is TRBJ1-2; TRBD1 agrees at 8 bases. The germline V gene has CDR1 KGHSH and CDR2 LQKENI. The trim removed 3 bases at V and 6 bases at J, leaving 3 bases unmatched. The CDR3 has 13 residues. CDR3 nucleotide sequence: TGTGCCAGCTCACCCGGACAGGGTGATGGCTACACCTTC. Translating it yields CASSPGQGDGYTF.

The chain is built from TRBV7-2 and TRBJ2-5; 15 bases map to TRBD2. Per the germline V gene, CDR1 is SGHTA and CDR2 is FQGNSA. There are 16 residues in the CDR3. The V segment lost 5 bases and the J segment 1 base; nucleotides outside the gene matches: 2. The CDR3 loop reads CASSRTSGGAQETQYF. CDR3 coding DNA: TGTGCCAGCAGCAGGACTAGCGGGGGGGCCCAAGAGACCCAGTACTTC.

This chain links TRBV14 with TRBJ2-7; weak D call: TRBD1 (5 bases). Germline V gene data show CDR1 as SGHDN and CDR2 as FVKESK. The CDR3 covers 13 residues. V was shortened by 3 bases and J by 3 bases, with 9 bases between the two germline ends. The chain's CDR3 is CASSHLTDYEQYF. In nucleotides, the CDR3 is TGTGCCAGCAGCCACCTGACAGACTACGAGCAGTACTTC.

The V call is TRBV7-2, the J call TRBJ1-2; D gene ambiguous. CDR1 is SGHTA, CDR2 FQGNSA, per germline. CDR3 length: 14 residues. V lost 3 bases and J lost 0, with 8 bases in between. In nucleotides, the CDR3 is TGTGCCAGCAGCTTGTCCAAAGCTAACTATGGCTACACCTTC. Protein: CASSLSKANYGYTF.

The chain recombines TRBV9 with TRBJ1-1; D possibly corresponds to TRBD1 (5 bases). The CDR3 is 14 residues long. Trimming shortened V by 0 bases and J by 3 bases, and 9 bases separated the two germline ends. Germline CDR1 SGDLS, CDR2 YYNGEE. The CDR3 DNA reads TGTGCCAGCAGCGTAGATCTCAGGGACACTGAAGCTTTCTTT. Translation: CASSVDLRDTEAFF.

The chain recombines TRBV20-1 with TRBJ2-1; 9 bases agree with TRBD2. The CDR3 consists of 14 residues. CDR1 DFQATT and CDR2 SNEGSKA come from the germline V gene (reference sequence). V was clipped by 2 bases and J by 4 bases; unmatched bases: 3. The chain's CDR3 is CSARQSGGYNEQFF. The DNA for the CDR3 is TGCAGTGCTAGACAGAGCGGGGGGTACAATGAGCAGTTCTTC.

The genes are TRBV5-1 and TRBJ2-7; 7 positions agree with TRBD1. Germline trimming cut 4 bases from V and 6 bases from J; bases unmatched to any gene: 13. Germline V gives CDR1 SGHRS, CDR2 YFSETQ. CDR3 size: 15 residues. The CDR3 loop is CASSAHLGQSVEQYF. The CDR3 DNA sequence: TGCGCCAGCAGCGCCCACTTGGGACAGTCCGTCGAGCAGTACTTC.

There are many counts of this clonotype. The rearrangement links TRBV6-1 to TRBJ2-3; D gene uncertain. Germline V gene sequence: CDR1 MNHNS, CDR2 SASEGT. The V gene lost 7 bases and the J gene lost 2 bases, with 19 bases spanning the gap. The CDR3 runs to 16 residues. CDR3 region: CASTKEVADPTDTQYF. The CDR3, as DNA: TGTGCCAGCACCAAAGAGGTGGCAGACCCCACAGATACGCAGTATTTT.

The rearrangement uses TRBV3-1 and TRBJ2-2, with 10 bases lining up with TRBD2. The CDR3 covers 16 residues. Germline V lookup: CDR1 LGHDT, CDR2 YNNKEL (reference sequence). J lost 1 base, V lost 2 bases, and 1 base had no gene match. CDR3 in amino acids: CASSQLAGVNTGELFF. The CDR3 DNA is TGTGCCAGCAGCCAACTAGCGGGGGTGAACACCGGGGAGCTGTTTTTT. Filled out from reference TRBV3-1 and TRBJ2-2, the complete variable domain reads DTAVSQTPKYLVTQMGNDKSIKCEQNLGHDTMYWYKQDSKKFLKIMFSYNNKELIINETVPNRFSPKSPDKAHLNLHINSLELGDSAVYFCASSQLAGVNTGELFFGEGSRLTVL.

This clonotype was seen a handful of times. The rearrangement links TRBV28 to TRBJ2-7; D is uncertain. Trimming cost V 3 bases and J 4 bases, with 13 bases left between them. This CDR3 region has 14 residues. Germline V lookup: CDR1 MDHEN, CDR2 SYDVKM. The CDR3, as DNA: TGTGCCAGCAGTTTCAGTGGCGGAGTTTACGAGCAGTACTTC. Residues: CASSFSGGVYEQYF.

This clonotype was seen only a few times. The CDR3 spells CASSPPGNPYEQYF. The CDR3 bases are TGTGCCAGCAGCCCCCCAGGGAACCCCTACGAGCAGTACTTC. The chain recombines TRBV11-2 with TRBJ2-7, with D maybe TRBD1 (5 bases). There are 14 residues in the CDR3. Germline V gene data show CDR1 as SGHAT and CDR2 as FQNNGV. Trimming shortened V by 5 bases and J by 2 bases, and 13 bases separated the two germline ends.

The V gene is TRBV6-5, the J gene TRBJ2-6, with D hard to call. V dropped 6 bases and J dropped 0 bases, with 12 bases sitting between them. The CDR3 loop spans 16 amino acids. The germline V gene encodes CDR1 MNHEY and CDR2 SVGAGI. The CDR3 sequence is CASSLEPSSGANVLTF. The DNA of the CDR3 is TGTGCCAGCAGCCTCGAACCAAGCTCTGGGGCCAACGTCCTGACTTTC.

The rearrangement links TRBV14 to TRBJ2-7; D may be TRBD2 (5 bases). V dropped 4 bases and J dropped 3 bases, with 10 bases sitting between them. The length of the CDR3 is 13 residues. Germline CDR1 and CDR2: SGHDN and FVKESK. The CDR3 sequence: CASSRGLDYEQYV. CDR3 bases: TGTGCCAGCAGCCGAGGACTCGACTACGAGCAGTACGTC.